Below are 29 T cell receptor beta chains sequenced from a single sample in a study of blood T cell repertoires in COVID-19. Produced via immunoSEQ multiplex PCR; TCRdb's table is partial and in-frame only. The profile shows 65,000 to 95,000 clones, more than 70% of them singletons. The sample consisted of peripheral blood. The receptors stem from a man aged 65-85 years with active or convalescent COVID-19.

The genes are TRBV10-2 and TRBJ2-1, with D possibly being TRBD1 (5 bases). CDR1 is WSHSY, CDR2 SAAADI, per germline. The CDR3 totals 16 residues. V lost 5 bases and J 0 bases, leaving 14 bases between the germline ends. The CDR3 DNA reads TGCGCCAGCAGTCCCACAGGACCCAGCTCCTACAATGAGCAGTTCTTC. This sequence encodes CASSPTGPSSYNEQFF.

This chain connects TRBV5-1 to TRBJ2-7; the match to TRBD1 covers 7 bases. CDR3 length: 15 residues. Trimming removed 0 bases from V and 5 bases from J; junction bases left unmatched: 8. The germline CDR1 and CDR2 sequences are SGHRS and YFSETQ. The CDR3 region has the DNA TGCGCCAGCAGCTTGGTGTTACAGGGGTATGACGAGCAGTACTTC. Protein product: CASSLVLQGYDEQYF.

This clone was counted once. The chain combines TRBV6-5 with TRBJ2-1; 7 bases are shared with TRBD2. CDR1 and CDR2 (germline): MNHEY, SVGAGI. Trimming took 6 bases from V and 6 from J; bases not matched to a gene: 11. This CDR3 region has 15 residues. CDR3 residues: CASSLGLVGPNEQFF. The DNA for the CDR3 is TGTGCCAGCAGCCTCGGACTAGTGGGGCCCAATGAGCAGTTCTTC.

This chain connects TRBV5-1 to TRBJ2-1, with TRBD1 matching 10 bases. After removal of 0 bases from V and 6 bases from J, the junction contained 0 bases not matched to a gene. CDR1 and CDR2 from the germline V gene are SGHRS and YFSETQ. The CDR3 contains 14 residues. The CDR3 bases are TGCGCCAGCAGCTTGGGGACAGGGGGCAATGAGCAGTTCTTC. Its translation is CASSLGTGGNEQFF.

This chain uses TRBV9 with TRBJ2-2; 8 bases are a match to TRBD1. CDR1 SGDLS and CDR2 YYNGEE come from the germline V gene. CDR3 length equals 15 residues. Trimming removed 4 bases from V and 3 bases from J; junction bases left unmatched: 5. Here the CDR3 reads CASSPRTGYTGELFF. The CDR3 DNA reads as TGTGCCAGCAGCCCCCGGACAGGGTACACCGGGGAGCTGTTTTTT.

This rearrangement joins TRBV5-1 to TRBJ1-1, with D perhaps matching TRBD1 (6 bases). Trimming took 3 bases from V and 3 from J, leaving 9 bases between them. This CDR3 comprises 13 residues. Germline assignment: CDR1 SGHRS and CDR2 YFSETQ. CDR3 region: CASSSDSYTEAFF. CDR3 DNA sequence: TGCGCCAGCAGCTCGGACAGTTACACTGAAGCTTTCTTT.

The gene calls are TRBV5-1 and TRBJ2-1; 13 nucleotides match TRBD2. Losses at the gene ends were 4 bases for V and 7 bases for J; bases not matched to a gene: 11. The CDR3 covers 17 residues. Germline values: CDR1 SGHRS, CDR2 YFSETQ. The CDR3 nucleotides are TGCGCCAGCAGCCTATCACTAGCGGGAGGGCCGGGGAATGAGCAGTTCTTC. It translates to CASSLSLAGGPGNEQFF.

The rearrangement links TRBV6-5 to TRBJ2-7; 10 bases match TRBD1. J was trimmed by 3 bases and V by 6 bases; bases with no gene match: 8. The CDR3 spans 15 residues. Germline values: CDR1 MNHEY, CDR2 SVGAGI. The CDR3 region is CASSRTGTGVYEQYF. For the CDR3, the DNA is TGTGCCAGCAGCCGAACCGGGACAGGGGTCTACGAGCAGTACTTC.

The CDR3 loop reads CASSELQGREQPQHF. DNA for the CDR3: TGTGCCAGCAGTGAACTACAGGGACGGGAACAGCCCCAGCATTTT. The rearrangement links TRBV6-1 to TRBJ1-5; a possible D gene is TRBD1 (6 bases). V shed 2 bases and J shed 7 bases, with 15 bases lying between them. CDR3 size: 15 residues. The germline CDR1 and CDR2 sequences are MNHNS and SASEGT.

This clone has more than one count but fewer than ten. J is TRBJ2-1 and V is TRBV27; 7 bases agree with TRBD1. This CDR3 comprises 16 residues. V gave up 5 bases and J gave up 9 bases; unmatched junction bases: 16. Germline lookup yields CDR1 MNHEY and CDR2 SMNVEV (reference sequence). The chain's CDR3 is CASSPPRQGKFREQFF. The CDR3 nucleotides read TGTGCCAGCAGTCCCCCTCGACAGGGAAAATTCCGTGAGCAGTTCTTC.

The V call is TRBV5-1, the J call TRBJ1-4, with a possible D match to TRBD1 (6 bases). Trimming pared 3 bases from V and 5 bases from J, leaving 17 bases between. In germline, CDR1 is SGHRS, CDR2 YFSETQ. The CDR3 sequence is 16 residues long. This CDR3 is CASSSNYRVPNEKLFF. CDR3 nucleotide sequence: TGCGCCAGCAGCTCTAACTACAGGGTACCAAATGAAAAACTGTTTTTT.

The genes are TRBV12-5 and TRBJ1-1; 11 nucleotides agree with TRBD1. V dropped 5 bases and J dropped 6; count of bases not matched to a gene: 5. Per germline, CDR1 LGHNT and CDR2 FRNRAP. The CDR3 is 14 amino acids. CDR3 coding DNA: TGTGCTAGTGGTCTTGGACAGGGGGCCGCTGAAGCTTTCTTT. The encoded protein is CASGLGQGAAEAFF.

This chain connects TRBV10-2 to TRBJ2-7, with 8 bases identical to TRBD2. Germline CDR1 WSHSY, CDR2 SAAADI. Germline trimming cut 8 bases from V and 3 bases from J; bases unmatched to any gene: 6. The CDR3 length is 13 residues. CDR3 DNA: TGCGCCAGCGTTTCAAGCGGGAGCTACGAGCAGTACTTC. The encoded protein is CASVSSGSYEQYF.

The chain combines TRBV19 with TRBJ2-1; 10 bases line up with TRBD2. V was clipped by 2 bases and J by 5 bases; unmatched bases: 6. The CDR3 contains 16 residues. The germline gives CDR1 LNHDA, CDR2 SQIVND (reference sequence). The CDR3 DNA reads TGTGCCAGTAGTATAAGCGGGAGGGCCATAAACAATGAGCAGTTCTTC. The encoded protein is CASSISGRAINNEQFF.

The rearrangement joins TRBV5-1 to TRBJ1-4; TRBD1 matches at 7 bases. V dropped 0 bases and J dropped 8; count of bases not matched to a gene: 4. Germline V gives CDR1 SGHRS, CDR2 YFSETQ. The length of the CDR3 is 14 residues. CDR3 residues: CASSLEGAGEKLFF. CDR3 DNA: TGCGCCAGCAGCTTGGAGGGGGCGGGGGAAAAACTGTTTTTT.

The genes are TRBV2 and TRBJ2-5; 8 bases agree with TRBD1. V gave up 2 bases and J gave up 5 bases; unmatched junction bases: 4. This CDR3 has 14 residues. Germline-derived CDR1 and CDR2 are SNHLY and FYNNEI. The CDR3 sequence is CASSEQGAGETQYF. The CDR3 nucleotides read TGTGCCAGCAGTGAACAGGGGGCGGGTGAGACCCAGTACTTC. Variable domain in full (rest from reference TRBV2 and TRBJ2-5): EPEVTQTPSHQVTQMGQEVILRCVPISNHLYFYWYRQILGQKVEFLVSFYNNEISEKSEIFDDQFSVERPDGSNFTLKIRSTKLEDSAMYFCASSEQGAGETQYFGPGTRLLVL.

This chain joins TRBV19 and TRBJ2-1, with 9 bases matching TRBD1. This CDR3 comprises 16 residues. V lost 3 bases to trimming and J lost 1 base; unmatched junction nucleotides: 4. Germline loops: CDR1 LNHDA, CDR2 SQIVND (reference sequence). DNA for the CDR3: TGTGCCAGTAGTATCCCCGGACAGGGGTCCTACAATGAGCAGTTCTTC. Translated, it gives CASSIPGQGSYNEQFF.

Ten or more counts support this clone. The rearrangement uses TRBV5-1 and TRBJ2-1; 13 nucleotides agree with TRBD2. From germline, CDR1 is SGHRS and CDR2 YFSETQ. J was trimmed by 8 bases and V by 2 bases; bases with no gene match: 1. This CDR3 is 14 amino acids long. Here the CDR3 DNA reads TGCGCCAGCAGCTTACTAGCGGGAGGGGATGAGCAGTTCTTC. Its translation is CASSLLAGGDEQFF.

The CDR3 region is CASSTYPLRTSGANVLTF. For the CDR3, the DNA is TGCGCCAGCAGCACCTATCCCTTACGCACGTCTGGGGCCAACGTCCTGACTTTC. The chain links TRBV5-1 to TRBJ2-6; D unclear. Trimming shortened V by 4 bases and J by 1 base, and 18 bases separated the two germline ends. In germline, CDR1 is SGHRS, CDR2 YFSETQ. The CDR3 contains 18 residues.

This chain links TRBV19 with TRBJ2-2; TRBD2 matches 8 bases. CDR3 length: 17 amino acids. The V segment lost 6 bases and the J segment 1 base; nucleotides outside the gene matches: 10. Germline lookup yields CDR1 LNHDA and CDR2 SQIVND (reference sequence). This CDR3 reads CASRSPTSGMNTGELFF. The CDR3 nucleotides read TGTGCCAGTAGAAGCCCTACTAGCGGAATGAACACCGGGGAGCTGTTTTTT. The variable domain in full, completed from reference TRBV19 and TRBJ2-2, reads DGGITQSPKYLFRKEGQNVTLSCEQNLNHDAMYWYRQDPGQGLRLIYYSQIVNDFQKGDIAEGYSVSREKKESFPLTVTSAQKNPTAFYLCASRSPTSGMNTGELFFGEGSRLTVL.

This chain connects TRBV4-1 to TRBJ2-3; no firm D call. The CDR3 sequence is 16 residues long. Trimming took off 1 base at V and 0 bases at J, with 11 bases between the two ends. Germline CDR1 MGHRA, CDR2 YSYEKL. The CDR3 sequence is CASSQGTAYSTDTQYF. CDR3 nucleotide sequence: TGCGCCAGCAGCCAAGGCACAGCCTACAGCACAGATACGCAGTATTTT.

This chain links TRBV19 with TRBJ1-1; TRBD1 matches at 8 bases. Losses at the gene ends were 5 bases for V and 1 base for J; bases not matched to a gene: 6. The length of the CDR3 is 15 residues. Germline V CDR1 and CDR2: LNHDA, SQIVND (reference sequence). This chain's CDR3 is CASSGRGRENTEAFF. For the CDR3, the DNA is TGTGCCAGTAGTGGCAGGGGGCGGGAGAACACTGAAGCTTTCTTT.

The rearrangement links TRBV11-2 to TRBJ1-6; 7 bases are shared with TRBD1. V was pared by 5 bases and J by 5 bases, with 6 bases of the junction left unmatched. CDR1 and CDR2 from the germline V gene are SGHAT and FQNNGV. CDR3 length: 15 amino acids. CDR3 region: CASSPRQGDNSPLHF. The DNA of the CDR3 is TGTGCCAGCAGCCCACGACAGGGCGATAATTCACCCCTCCACTTT.

The chain joins TRBV30 to TRBJ1-6; D perhaps matches TRBD1 (6 bases). The CDR3 is 14 residues long. V gave up 0 bases and J gave up 6 bases, with 9 bases separating them. Germline-derived CDR1 and CDR2 are GTSNPN and SVGIG (reference sequence). The CDR3 nucleotides read TGTGCCTGGAGTGTAACAGGGAGTAATTCACCCCTCCACTTT. Its protein is CAWSVTGSNSPLHF.

The chain uses TRBV11-2 and TRBJ2-7; TRBD2 agrees at 8 bases. This CDR3 has 17 residues. Losses at the gene ends were 1 base for V and 4 bases for J; bases not matched to a gene: 12. Per the germline V gene, CDR1 is SGHAT and CDR2 is FQNNGV. The CDR3: CASSLAPVRGGNYEQYF. The CDR3 DNA follows: TGTGCCAGCAGCTTAGCCCCGGTTCGGGGGGGGAATTACGAGCAGTACTTC.

CDR3 coding DNA: TGTGCCAGCAGTTTCGTTACAGGGGCCTCTCTGAACACTGAAGCTTTCTTT. Translating gives CASSFVTGASLNTEAFF. The V call is TRBV28, the J call TRBJ1-1; 7 bases fit TRBD1. This CDR3 has 17 residues. Germline V gene data show CDR1 as MDHEN and CDR2 as SYDVKM. Trimming at V came to 3 bases and at J to 0 bases, leaving 10 bases not matched to a gene.

The chain uses TRBV11-2 and TRBJ1-2; 7 bases align to TRBD1. This CDR3 has 14 residues. Germline loops: CDR1 SGHAT, CDR2 FQNNGV. The J segment lost 2 bases and the V segment lost 5 bases, leaving 5 bases of the junction unmatched. CDR3 protein: CASSPTGYNYGYTF. CDR3 coding DNA: TGTGCCAGCAGCCCGACAGGGTACAACTATGGCTACACCTTC.

The chain employs TRBV28 and TRBJ1-5; the D is unclear. CDR1 MDHEN and CDR2 SYDVKM come from the germline V gene. The length of the CDR3 is 14 residues. V was shortened by 3 bases and J by 5 bases, with 11 bases between the two germline ends. The CDR3 reads CASSFRIRYQPQHF. CDR3 DNA: TGTGCCAGCAGTTTTCGAATACGGTATCAGCCCCAGCATTTT.

This rearrangement joins TRBV6-1 to TRBJ1-4, with 9 bases that match TRBD1. CDR3 length: 15 amino acids. V gave up 0 bases and J gave up 8 bases; unmatched junction bases: 4. Germline values: CDR1 MNHNS, CDR2 SASEGT. DNA for the CDR3: TGTGCCAGCAGTGAAGCAGGACAGGGGAACGAAAAACTGTTTTTT. Translation: CASSEAGQGNEKLFF.